The clone carrying this TCR beta chain was seen more than once but under ten times. Libraries were prepared by immunoSEQ multiplex PCR; TCRdb keeps only in-frame clonotypes and omits some of them. The data show 55,000 to 75,000 clones, about 94% seen once. Trimming at V came to 8 bases and at J to 0 bases, leaving 2 bases not matched to a gene. This CDR3 region has 13 residues. In germline, CDR1 is MNHEY, CDR2 SVGAGI. The data originate from a study of cytomegalovirus exposure and HLA in healthy donors. The rearrangement links TRBV6-5 to TRBJ2-3; 7 nucleotides line up with TRBD2. The sample consisted of PBMCs. The source of this sequence is a man aged 18-30 years in good health and CMV-seropositive. Written as DNA, the CDR3 is TGTGCCAGCCTAGCGGTTAGCACAGATACGCAGTATTTT. The encoded protein is CASLAVSTDTQYF.